This TCR beta chain was sequenced for a study of cytomegalovirus exposure and HLA in healthy donors. The study, taken as a whole, reports: In a later analysis, around 18,000 TCR beta sequences were associated with HLA alleles at 0.05 false discovery rate.

This CDR3 contains 13 residues. Germline V gives CDR1 SNHLY, CDR2 FYNNEI. Trimming removed 3 bases from V and 7 bases from J, with 12 bases in between. PCR was performed using 60 Vbeta and 13 Jbeta primers. TCRdb keeps only in-frame clones here, not all; method: immunoSEQ multiplex PCR. The repertoire consists of 150,000 to 180,000 clones, with 70% to 85% occurring once and the leading ten covering roughly 2%. This clone was found once. Its antigen is not identified. The rearrangement joins TRBV2 to TRBJ1-1; D is possibly TRBD1 (6 bases). The clonotype originates from a young man in good health and CMV-seronegative. Material for sequencing was PBMCs. The CDR3 sequence: CASSDGVQGEAFF. Written as DNA, the CDR3 is TGTGCCAGCAGTGATGGGGTACAGGGTGAAGCTTTCTTT.